This T cell receptor beta chain comes out of a study of blood T cell repertoires in COVID-19. Study-wide context: There were acute and convalescent COVID-19 samples, and they came from the United States, Italy and Spain. Nucleic acid was either cDNA or gDNA, and it came from T cells, B-cell-depleted T cells, or PBMCs.

Clones were read by immunoSEQ multiplex PCR, and TCRdb kept only the in-frame ones, dropping some. The sample consists of 60,000 to 80,000 clones, 80% to 85% of them appearing once. The sequenced material came from peripheral blood. This sequence originates from a man between 50 and 59 years old with active COVID-19.

The CDR3 loop is CASSARGSSYTQYF. The CDR3 DNA is TGTGCCAGCAGCGCAAGGGGTAGCAGTTATACGCAGTATTTT. V gene TRBV14 combines with J gene TRBJ2-3, with D perhaps matching TRBD1 (5 bases). CDR3 length: 14 amino acids. Trimming shortened V by 5 bases and J by 7 bases, and 16 bases separated the two germline ends. Germline V CDR1 and CDR2: SGHDN, FVKESK.